The next 18 T cell receptor beta chains were all read from a single sample in a study of T cell repertoires in cytomegalovirus infection (dated 2019 in TCRdb). The sequencing machine was an Illumina HiSeq 1500. TCRdb trimmed public reads at Q25 via fastp, called clones via MiXCR and kept in-frame beta chains. Rows with one shared CDR3 protein collapse into an entry with the most common genes and DNA. Present in this sample are 250,000 to 300,000 distinct CDR3 sequences, about 23% of which were seen just once. Jointly, the top ten make up over 11% of the sample. Material for sequencing was PBMCs. The receptors here all came from a human donor in good health (CMV status not recorded). Some clones in this sample may be carry-over from other donors' samples.

The rearrangement joins TRBV28 to TRBJ2-1, with 7 bases fitting TRBD2. Germline-derived CDR1 and CDR2 are MDHEN and SYDVKM. Losses at the gene ends were 3 bases for V and 4 bases for J; bases not matched to a gene: 24. The CDR3 spans 21 residues. CDR3 sequence: CASSLSWTIFSGRHNYNEQFF. The CDR3 nucleotides are TGTGCCAGCAGTTTGTCGTGGACAATTTTTAGCGGGCGACATAATTACAATGAGCAGTTCTTC.

This clonotype was seen many times. V usage is TRBV7-2 and J usage is TRBJ1-5; the D gene is possibly TRBD1 (6 bases). Deletions cut 1 base from V and 3 bases from J, with 10 bases between. The CDR3 spans 15 residues. The germline gives CDR1 SGHTA, CDR2 FQGNSA. The CDR3, as DNA: TGTGCCAGCAGCTTAGAAGGGACAAACAATCAGCCCCAGCATTTT. Translated: CASSLEGTNNQPQHF.

The chain joins TRBV19 to TRBJ1-5; 8 bases agree with TRBD1. This CDR3 comprises 14 residues. V lost 2 bases and J lost 5; bases outside the gene matches: 2. Germline V gives CDR1 LNHDA, CDR2 SQIVND (reference sequence). CDR3 sequence reads: CASSITGGYQPQHF. The CDR3, as DNA: TGTGCCAGTAGTATAACAGGGGGGTATCAGCCCCAGCATTTT.

V and J are TRBV12-3 or TRBV12-4 and TRBJ1-5; D is unresolved. This CDR3 is built from 13 residues. The V end lost 5 bases, the J end lost 4 bases, and 9 bases lay between the germline ends. CDR3 loop: CASSPNYNQPQHF. DNA for the CDR3: TGTGCCAGCAGTCCCAACTATAATCAGCCCCAGCATTTT.

The V call is TRBV10-3, the J call TRBJ2-1; D is uncertain. Trimming shortened V by 7 bases and J by 4 bases, and 14 bases separated the two germline ends. CDR3 length: 14 amino acids. From germline, CDR1 is ENHRY and CDR2 SYGVKD. Here the CDR3 reads CAITEGSQYNEQFF. The DNA of the CDR3 is TGTGCCATCACCGAAGGGTCTCAGTACAATGAGCAGTTCTTC.

This chain connects TRBV20-1 to TRBJ1-1; possibly TRBD1 for D (5 bases). The length of the CDR3 is 15 residues. Trimming left V 0 bases short and J 4 bases short, with 15 bases between. Germline V CDR1 and CDR2: DFQATT, SNEGSKA (reference sequence). The CDR3: CSARDGGTGGTEAFF. For the CDR3, the DNA is TGCAGTGCTAGAGATGGGGGAACGGGTGGCACTGAAGCTTTCTTT.

The chain is built from TRBV7-9 and TRBJ2-6, with 10 bases identical to TRBD2. V was pared by 5 bases and J by 0 bases, with 4 bases of the junction left unmatched. Germline V gene lookup returns CDR1 SEHNR and CDR2 FQNEAQ (reference sequence). The CDR3 length is 17 residues. The CDR3 nucleotides are TGTGCCAGCAGCAGGACTAGCGGTAGCTCTGGGGCCAACGTCCTGACTTTC. This codes for CASSRTSGSSGANVLTF.

The chain joins TRBV6-1 to TRBJ2-5, with D possibly TRBD2 on 5 matching bases. CDR3 length: 15 amino acids. The germline CDR1 and CDR2 sequences are MNHNS and SASEGT. Trimming left V 7 bases short and J 2 bases short, with 17 bases between. The CDR3 nucleotides read TGTGCCAGCATTACGAATGGACTGCGACAAGAGACCCAGTACTTC. Its protein is CASITNGLRQETQYF.

This chain uses TRBV2 with TRBJ1-1; D gene unclear. Germline values: CDR1 SNHLY, CDR2 FYNNEI. The CDR3 has 13 amino acids. V lost 7 bases and J lost 0, with 9 bases in between. The CDR3 DNA reads as TGTGCCAGCACTATAAGGATGAACACTGAAGCTTTCTTT. Protein product: CASTIRMNTEAFF.

The table lists this clonotype with a few counts. The V gene is TRBV28, the J gene TRBJ1-5; D might be TRBD1 (5 bases). Trimming took 6 bases from V and 0 from J, leaving 15 bases between them. The germline CDR1 and CDR2 sequences are MDHEN and SYDVKM. This CDR3 spans 16 amino acids. CDR3 region: CASSATGPSSNQPQHF. The CDR3 region has the DNA TGTGCCAGCAGCGCGACGGGACCGAGTAGCAATCAGCCCCAGCATTTT.

The chain couples TRBV7-9 to TRBJ2-1; TRBD2 is a possible D gene (6 bases). CDR1 SEHNR and CDR2 FQNEAQ come from the germline V gene (reference sequence). V lost 5 bases and J lost 7, with 12 bases in between. This CDR3 comprises 13 residues. The CDR3 protein is CASSGGSLNEQFF. CDR3 nucleotide sequence: TGTGCCAGCAGCGGGGGGAGTTTGAATGAGCAGTTCTTC.

This clonotype appeared many times. This rearrangement joins TRBV28 to TRBJ2-5; D might be TRBD2 (7 bases). V gave up 8 bases and J gave up 5 bases, with 15 bases separating them. CDR3 length: 13 amino acids. Per germline, CDR1 MDHEN and CDR2 SYDVKM. This chain's CDR3 is CASAGAAGETQYF. In DNA form, the CDR3 reads TGTGCCAGCGCGGGGGCGGCCGGGGAGACCCAGTACTTC. The whole variable domain, remainder taken from reference TRBV28 and TRBJ2-5, is DVKVTQSSRYLVKRTGEKVFLECVQDMDHENMFWYRQDPGLGLRLIYFSYDVKMKEKGDIPEGYSVSREKKERFSLILESASTNQTSMYLCASAGAAGETQYFGPGTRLLVL.

The rearrangement links TRBV24-1 to TRBJ2-1; 9 nucleotides align to TRBD2. CDR1 KGHDR and CDR2 SFDVKD come from the germline V gene. There are 17 residues in the CDR3. J gave up 0 bases and V 5 bases, and 7 bases lay outside the gene matches. The CDR3 spells CATSVSGSGSSYNEQFF. Written as DNA, the CDR3 is TGTGCCACCAGTGTTAGCGGGAGTGGGAGCTCCTACAATGAGCAGTTCTTC.

This clonotype was found many times. This rearrangement joins TRBV7-9 to TRBJ2-7, with D possibly matching TRBD2 (5 bases). The V gene's germline CDR1 is SEHNR and CDR2 FQNEAQ (reference sequence). This CDR3 region has 13 residues. Trimming took 5 bases from V and 10 from J, leaving 18 bases between them. CDR3 amino acids: CASSQEVEGYQYF. The DNA for the CDR3 is TGTGCCAGCAGCCAGGAGGTTGAAGGGTATCAGTACTTC.

Regarding this clonotype: A single base separates this from a much larger clone, so it may be a read error. This chain joins TRBV7-9 and TRBJ2-3; D might be TRBD1 or TRBD2, each matching 5 bases. The CDR3 extends over 16 amino acids. Germline CDR1 and CDR2: SEHNR and FQNEAQ (reference sequence). The CDR3 region is CASTKGSGPVTDTQDF. Written as DNA, the CDR3 is TGTGCCAGCACCAAGGGGAGTGGGCCTGTCACAGATACGCAGGATTTT.

This clonotype was counted only a few times. J is TRBJ1-1 and V is TRBV28; 7 nucleotides align to TRBD1. V shed 6 bases, J shed 6 bases, and the junction held 10 bases outside the gene matches. Germline CDR1 and CDR2: MDHEN and SYDVKM. This CDR3 has 14 residues. The CDR3 spells CASSFRGGVAEAFF. The DNA for the CDR3 is TGTGCCAGCAGCTTCAGGGGGGGAGTGGCTGAAGCTTTCTTT.

The table lists this clonotype with a few counts. This chain joins TRBV2 and TRBJ1-1; 8 nucleotides match TRBD1. Trimming cost V 6 bases and J 0 bases; bases outside gene matches: 6. CDR3 length equals 15 residues. Germline loops: CDR1 SNHLY, CDR2 FYNNEI. The CDR3 bases are TGTGCCAGCAGCTCGGGACAGGTCGTGAACACTGAAGCTTTCTTT. Amino acid sequence: CASSSGQVVNTEAFF. Full variable domain (outside the CDR3, taken from reference TRBV2 and TRBJ1-1): EPEVTQTPSHQVTQMGQEVILRCVPISNHLYFYWYRQILGQKVEFLVSFYNNEISEKSEIFDDQFSVERPDGSNFTLKIRSTKLEDSAMYFCASSSGQVVNTEAFFGQGTRLTVV.

This clonotype has just a few counts. The chain joins TRBV27 to TRBJ1-1; 7 nucleotides line up with TRBD1. The germline V gene has CDR1 MNHEY and CDR2 SMNVEV (reference sequence). The ends lost 4 bases at V and 10 bases at J; junction bases unmatched: 9. This CDR3 has 13 residues. The DNA for the CDR3 is TGTGCCAGCAGTTCGCACGGGACAGTGACAGCTTTCTTT. It encodes CASSSHGTVTAFF.